This passage covers 30 T cell receptor beta chains from one sample sequenced in a study of CD8+ T cells in alopecia areata. cDNA reverse transcribed from extracted RNA served as the sequencing template. Some clones are missing from TCRdb's copy, which holds only in-frame ones; the method was immunoSEQ multiplex PCR. The sample includes some 210,000 clones, around 66% of them seen just once. Treatment in this sample: oral pan-JAK inhibitor, 5-10 mg twice daily. This material consisted of CD4+ T cells sorted from blood, taken at approximately week 44, from a patient treated with tofacitinib. These receptors were taken from a human donor with alopecia areata.

This clone was picked up a small number of times. The V call is TRBV18, the J call TRBJ1-6; D not certain. V was trimmed by 6 bases and J by 7 bases, leaving 7 bases between them. The CDR3 is 12 residues long. Germline V gene data show CDR1 as KGHSH and CDR2 as LQKENI. For the CDR3, the DNA is TGTGCCAGCTCTTCCGAAAATTCACCCCTCCACTTT. It translates to CASSSENSPLHF.

This chain joins TRBV9 and TRBJ2-5; D could derive from TRBD1 or TRBD2 (5 bases each). Germline CDR1 is SGDLS and CDR2 is YYNGEE. The length of the CDR3 is 15 residues. The V and J ends lost 0 bases and 4 bases respectively, with 13 bases between them. CDR3 DNA: TGTGCCAGCAGCGTAGGGGGCCCTCGGGGAGAGACCCAGTACTTC. This gives the protein CASSVGGPRGETQYF.

The genes are TRBV27 and TRBJ2-7; a weak D match, TRBD2 (5 bases). Trimming left V 2 bases short and J 2 bases short, with 13 bases between. The CDR3 is 15 amino acids. The germline V gene has CDR1 MNHEY and CDR2 SMNVEV (reference sequence). The DNA of the CDR3 is TGTGCCAGCAGTTTAAAGTTTGGGAGTCCCTACGAGCAGTACTTC. This encodes CASSLKFGSPYEQYF.

In this sample, this clone turned up once. V usage is TRBV5-6 and J usage is TRBJ2-1; D is possibly TRBD2 (5 bases). Between the trimmed V and J ends, which lost 2 bases and 8 bases, there was a span of 11 bases. The CDR3 extends over 13 amino acids. The V gene's germline CDR1 is SGHDT and CDR2 YYEEEE. CDR3 sequence: CASSLTFGDEQFF. CDR3 nucleotides: TGTGCCAGCAGCTTAACGTTCGGGGATGAGCAGTTCTTC.

The chain recombines TRBV5-1 with TRBJ2-1; 9 bases are shared with TRBD1. CDR3 length equals 15 residues. Losses at the gene ends were 4 bases for V and 2 bases for J; bases not matched to a gene: 4. Germline-derived CDR1 and CDR2 are SGHRS and YFSETQ. As DNA, the CDR3 is TGCGCCAGCAGCCGGACAGGGGAGACCTACAATGAGCAGTTCTTC. Its translation is CASSRTGETYNEQFF. The entire variable domain, with the rest obtained from reference TRBV5-1 and TRBJ2-1, is as follows: KAGVTQTPRYLIKTRGQQVTLSCSPISGHRSVSWYQQTPGQGLQFLFEYFSETQRNKGNFPGRFSGRQFSNSRSEMNVSTLELGDSALYLCASSRTGETYNEQFFGPGTRLTVL.

V gene TRBV29-1 combines with J gene TRBJ1-4, with D possibly matching TRBD1 (6 bases). The CDR3 contains 11 residues. V was shortened by 6 bases and J by 12 bases, with 14 bases between the two germline ends. Germline values: CDR1 SQVTM, CDR2 ANQGSEA. CDR3 loop: CSVAGQTELFF. The CDR3 DNA is TGCAGCGTAGCCGGACAGACGGAACTGTTTTTT.

This clone was picked up a small number of times. This chain's CDR3 is CSVDRGQVGEQYF. The CDR3 nucleotides read TGCAGCGTTGATAGGGGACAGGTAGGGGAGCAGTACTTC. The gene calls are TRBV29-1 and TRBJ2-7, with TRBD1 identical over 8 bases. Unmatched junction bases numbered 8, after V lost 3 bases and J lost 7 bases. CDR1 is SQVTM and CDR2 is ANQGSEA in the germline V gene. The CDR3 has 13 amino acids.

V usage is TRBV7-3 and J usage is TRBJ2-1; possible D gene TRBD2, 6 bases. Trimming removed 8 bases at V and 3 bases at J, with 11 bases between. The CDR3 sequence is 13 residues long. Germline V CDR1 and CDR2: SGHTA, FQGTGA. In DNA, the CDR3 is TGTGCCAGCGCCCCTAGCGACTACAATGAGCAGTTCTTC. Amino acids: CASAPSDYNEQFF.

There are a few counts of this clone. The V gene is TRBV5-1, the J gene TRBJ2-6; no firm D call. This CDR3 has 15 amino acids. Germline CDR1 and CDR2: SGHRS and YFSETQ. Trimming took off 0 bases at V and 2 bases at J, with 6 bases between the two ends. The CDR3 spells CASSLDVAGANVLTF. In nucleotides, the CDR3 is TGCGCCAGCAGCTTGGATGTGGCTGGGGCCAACGTCCTGACTTTC.

This clone was counted a few times. The genes are TRBV5-6 and TRBJ1-2; 8 positions agree with TRBD1. Per germline, CDR1 SGHDT and CDR2 YYEEEE. Trimming removed 0 bases from V and 5 bases from J; junction bases left unmatched: 9. The CDR3 covers 16 residues. The CDR3: CASSLGPGTGAYGYTF. The CDR3 DNA sequence: TGTGCCAGCAGCTTGGGACCGGGGACAGGAGCTTATGGCTACACCTTC.

J is TRBJ1-2 and V is TRBV5-1, with TRBD1 as a possible D gene (5 bases). This CDR3 is built from 14 residues. The V end lost 3 bases, the J end lost 7 bases, and 16 bases lay between the germline ends. Looked up from germline, CDR1 is SGHRS and CDR2 is YFSETQ. The CDR3 protein is CASSWDRPEGGYTF. CDR3 bases: TGCGCCAGCAGCTGGGACCGGCCCGAAGGTGGCTACACCTTC.

The chain recombines TRBV5-4 with TRBJ2-1; D is perhaps TRBD1 or TRBD2 (5 bases each). Trimming cost V 1 base and J 12 bases, with 14 bases left between them. CDR3 length: 13 amino acids. Germline CDR1 and CDR2: SGHNT and YYREEE (reference sequence). CDR3 loop: CASSLYGGKGQFF. For the CDR3, the DNA is TGTGCCAGCAGCTTGTATGGGGGTAAGGGGCAGTTCTTC.

The V gene is TRBV5-1, the J gene TRBJ2-6; tentative D call: TRBD1 (5 bases). The CDR3 is 16 amino acids. CDR1 and CDR2 from the germline V gene are SGHRS and YFSETQ. Trimming removed 3 bases at V and 2 bases at J, with 12 bases between. The CDR3 region has the DNA TGCGCCAGCAGCTATCCCCAGGGCACTGGGGCCAACGTCCTGACTTTC. Its translation is CASSYPQGTGANVLTF. Full variable domain (missing parts from reference TRBV5-1 and TRBJ2-6): KAGVTQTPRYLIKTRGQQVTLSCSPISGHRSVSWYQQTPGQGLQFLFEYFSETQRNKGNFPGRFSGRQFSNSRSEMNVSTLELGDSALYLCASSYPQGTGANVLTFGAGSRLTVL.

The CDR3 sequence: CSVELAPGGAKDEQYF. The CDR3 DNA reads TGCAGCGTTGAATTGGCCCCAGGAGGGGCTAAAGACGAGCAGTACTTC. The rearrangement joins TRBV29-1 to TRBJ2-7, with D possibly being TRBD2 (6 bases). The CDR3 extends over 16 amino acids. In germline, CDR1 is SQVTM, CDR2 ANQGSEA. V was trimmed by 2 bases and J by 5 bases, leaving 22 bases between them.

This chain uses TRBV7-8 with TRBJ2-7, with D hard to call. The germline CDR1 and CDR2 sequences are SGHVS and FQNEAQ. This CDR3 is built from 13 residues. The germline V and J ends were trimmed by 4 bases and 6 bases, with 13 bases remaining between them. CDR3 region: CASSWFRASEQYF. DNA of the CDR3: TGTGCCAGCAGCTGGTTTCGGGCTAGCGAGCAGTACTTC.

This clone was counted a single time. The CDR3 DNA reads as TGTGCCTGGAGCCGGGGATTGGGAACAAATGAAAAACTGTTTTTT. Encoded protein: CAWSRGLGTNEKLFF. V gene TRBV30 combines with J gene TRBJ1-4; D remains ambiguous. CDR1 is GTSNPN, CDR2 SVGIG, per germline (reference sequence). Trimming left V 3 bases short and J 5 bases short, with 16 bases between. This CDR3 is built from 15 residues.

In this sample, this clone turned up a few times. The CDR3 nucleotides are TGTGCCAGCAGTTACTCGGGGCAGGGAGGTACTGAAGCTTTCTTT. Translating gives CASSYSGQGGTEAFF. This sequence joins TRBV6-6 and TRBJ1-1; weak D call: TRBD1 (5 bases). Trimming stripped 0 bases from V and 5 bases from J, with 13 bases between. Germline loops: CDR1 MNHNY, CDR2 SVGAGI (reference sequence). There are 15 residues in the CDR3.

CDR3 in amino acids: CASSLEALGEQFF. CDR3 in DNA: TGTGCCAGCAGCTTAGAGGCCTTGGGAGAGCAGTTCTTC. V is TRBV7-2 and J is TRBJ2-1; D call uncertain. Germline CDR1 SGHTA, CDR2 FQGNSA. V gave up 1 base and J gave up 10 bases, with 11 bases separating them. CDR3 length equals 13 residues.

The genes are TRBV7-8 and TRBJ2-2; no clear D gene. The V gene's germline CDR1 is SGHVS and CDR2 FQNEAQ. The CDR3 consists of 13 residues. Deletions cut 1 base from V and 6 bases from J, with 6 bases between. DNA for the CDR3: TGTGCCAGCAGCTTAGAGGTGCCCGGGGAGCTGTTTTTT. It yields the protein CASSLEVPGELFF.

The chain couples TRBV29-1 to TRBJ2-5, with D unresolved. Germline CDR1 and CDR2: SQVTM and ANQGSEA. With 5 bases removed from V and 4 bases from J, the gap between germline ends came to 17 bases. This CDR3 is 14 amino acids long. The CDR3 loop is CSVLYPTPGETQYF. CDR3 nucleotides: TGCAGCGTTTTATACCCAACTCCGGGAGAGACCCAGTACTTC.

The chain links TRBV29-1 to TRBJ2-1, with 8 bases that match TRBD2. Germline lookup yields CDR1 SQVTM and CDR2 ANQGSEA. V gave up 1 base and J gave up 9 bases; unmatched junction bases: 11. This CDR3 region has 15 residues. The CDR3 loop is CSVEGSGGLPIEQFF. In DNA form, the CDR3 reads TGCAGCGTTGAAGGAAGCGGGGGCCTCCCGATTGAGCAGTTCTTC.

This sequence joins TRBV29-1 and TRBJ1-1; D uncertain. V lost 5 bases, J lost 4 bases, and 5 bases lay in between. The CDR3 covers 10 residues. Germline V gene data show CDR1 as SQVTM and CDR2 as ANQGSEA. Written as DNA, the CDR3 is TGCAGCGTTCTGGGCACTGAAGCTTTCTTT. Translated: CSVLGTEAFF.

A few counts support this clone. V is TRBV29-1 and J is TRBJ2-1; TRBD2 matches 8 bases. The CDR3 contains 13 residues. The germline V gene encodes CDR1 SQVTM and CDR2 ANQGSEA. Trimming cost V 6 bases and J 8 bases; bases outside gene matches: 9. The CDR3 sequence: CSVSPGGGDEQFF. As DNA, the CDR3 is TGCAGCGTCAGCCCGGGGGGGGGCGATGAGCAGTTCTTC.

The J gene is TRBJ1-1, the V gene TRBV29-1, with D unclear. Germline CDR1 is SQVTM and CDR2 is ANQGSEA. The germline V and J ends were trimmed by 0 bases and 7 bases, with 9 bases remaining between them. This CDR3 has 12 amino acids. CDR3 sequence reads: CSVEEFGSEAFF. CDR3 nucleotides: TGCAGCGTTGAAGAGTTTGGAAGTGAAGCTTTCTTT.

This clone has only one observation. The chain joins TRBV11-3 to TRBJ1-1, with D perhaps TRBD1 (6 bases). V lost 5 bases and J lost 3, with 13 bases in between. Germline V gene data show CDR1 as SGHNT and CDR2 as YENEEA. This CDR3 has 14 residues. The CDR3 region is CASSPQTGDTEAFF. CDR3 coding DNA: TGTGCCAGCAGCCCTCAGACAGGCGACACTGAAGCTTTCTTT.

This rearrangement joins TRBV6-5 to TRBJ2-1, with D possibly being TRBD1 or TRBD2 (5 bases each). Trimming stripped 6 bases from V and 0 bases from J, with 12 bases between. This CDR3 region has 15 residues. The germline CDR1 and CDR2 sequences are MNHEY and SVGAGI. The CDR3 DNA follows: TGTGCCAGCAGGCCCCCGGGGCTCTCCTACAATGAGCAGTTCTTC. Its protein is CASRPPGLSYNEQFF.

V gene TRBV27 combines with J gene TRBJ1-2; D possibly corresponds to TRBD1 (6 bases). The CDR3 extends over 13 amino acids. CDR1 is MNHEY, CDR2 SMNVEV, per germline (reference sequence). Trimming shortened V by 3 bases and J by 2 bases, and 7 bases separated the two germline ends. The CDR3 spells CASSFGQNYGYTF. In DNA form, the CDR3 reads TGTGCCAGCAGTTTCGGACAGAACTATGGCTACACCTTC.

This chain connects TRBV5-1 to TRBJ1-6; TRBD1 aligns across 9 bases. V was pared by 4 bases and J by 10 bases, with 3 bases of the junction left unmatched. Germline V CDR1 and CDR2: SGHRS, YFSETQ. CDR3 length: 13 amino acids. Here the CDR3 reads CASSRGQGSPLHF. DNA for the CDR3: TGCGCCAGCAGCCGGGGACAGGGCTCACCCCTCCACTTT.

This clone has a single count. This sequence joins TRBV5-6 and TRBJ1-1; D call uncertain. The CDR3 is 13 amino acids. Germline V gives CDR1 SGHDT, CDR2 YYEEEE. With 4 bases removed from V and 3 bases from J, the gap between germline ends came to 10 bases. The CDR3 nucleotides read TGTGCCAGCAGCCCGGTAGGGTACACTGAAGCTTTCTTT. It translates to CASSPVGYTEAFF. The full variable domain, completed using reference TRBV5-6 and TRBJ1-1, is DAGVTQSPTHLIKTRGQQVTLRCSPKSGHDTVSWYQQALGQGPQFIFQYYEEEERQRGNFPDRFSGHQFPNYSSELNVNALLLGDSALYLCASSPVGYTEAFFGQGTRLTVV.

This clone was detected a few times. The chain employs TRBV6-1 and TRBJ2-3; TRBD2 agrees at 12 bases. V was clipped by 11 bases and J by 6 bases; unmatched bases: 6. The CDR3 sequence is 13 residues long. The germline V gene encodes CDR1 MNHNS and CDR2 SASEGT. CDR3 nucleotides: TGTGCCGGAACTAGCGGGGGGTGGGATACGCAGTATTTT. Translated, it gives CAGTSGGWDTQYF.